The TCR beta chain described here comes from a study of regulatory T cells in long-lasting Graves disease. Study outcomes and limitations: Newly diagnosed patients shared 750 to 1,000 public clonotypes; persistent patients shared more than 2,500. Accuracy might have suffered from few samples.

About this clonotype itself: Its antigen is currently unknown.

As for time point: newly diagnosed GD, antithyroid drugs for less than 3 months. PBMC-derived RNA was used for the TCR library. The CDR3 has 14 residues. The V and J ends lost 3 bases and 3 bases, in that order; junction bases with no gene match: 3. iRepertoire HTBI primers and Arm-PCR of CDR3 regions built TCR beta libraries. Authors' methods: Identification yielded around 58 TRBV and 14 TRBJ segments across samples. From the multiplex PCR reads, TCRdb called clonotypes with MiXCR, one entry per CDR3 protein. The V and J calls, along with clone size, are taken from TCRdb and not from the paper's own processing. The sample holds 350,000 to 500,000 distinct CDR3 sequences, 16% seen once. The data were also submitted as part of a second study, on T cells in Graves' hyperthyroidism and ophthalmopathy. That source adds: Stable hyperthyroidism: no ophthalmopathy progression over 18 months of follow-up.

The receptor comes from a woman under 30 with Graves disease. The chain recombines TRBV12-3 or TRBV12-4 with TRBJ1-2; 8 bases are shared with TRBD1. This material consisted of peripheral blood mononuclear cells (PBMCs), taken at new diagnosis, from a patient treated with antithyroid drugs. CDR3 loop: CASSLAGGYYGYTF. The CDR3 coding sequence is TGTGCCAGCAGTTTGGCAGGGGGCTACTATGGCTACACCTTC.